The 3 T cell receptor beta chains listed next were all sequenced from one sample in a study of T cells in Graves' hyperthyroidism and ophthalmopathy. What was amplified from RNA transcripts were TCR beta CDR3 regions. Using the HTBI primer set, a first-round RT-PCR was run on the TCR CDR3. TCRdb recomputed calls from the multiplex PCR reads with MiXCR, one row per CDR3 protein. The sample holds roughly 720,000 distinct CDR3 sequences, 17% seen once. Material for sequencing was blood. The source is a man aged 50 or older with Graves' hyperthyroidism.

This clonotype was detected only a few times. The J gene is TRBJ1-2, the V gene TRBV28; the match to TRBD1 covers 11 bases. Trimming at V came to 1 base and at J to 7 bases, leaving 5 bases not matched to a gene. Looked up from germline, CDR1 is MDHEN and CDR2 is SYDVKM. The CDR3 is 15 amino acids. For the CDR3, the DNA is TGTGCCAGCAGTTTATTCGGGACAGGGGGATCTGGCTACACCTTC. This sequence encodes CASSLFGTGGSGYTF.

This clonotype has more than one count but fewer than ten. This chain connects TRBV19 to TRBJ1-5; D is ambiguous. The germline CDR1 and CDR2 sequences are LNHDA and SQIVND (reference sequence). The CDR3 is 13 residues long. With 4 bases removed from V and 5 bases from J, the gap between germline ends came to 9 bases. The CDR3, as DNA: TGTGCCAGTAGTACCCTGTCAGATCAGCCCCAGCATTTT. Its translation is CASSTLSDQPQHF.

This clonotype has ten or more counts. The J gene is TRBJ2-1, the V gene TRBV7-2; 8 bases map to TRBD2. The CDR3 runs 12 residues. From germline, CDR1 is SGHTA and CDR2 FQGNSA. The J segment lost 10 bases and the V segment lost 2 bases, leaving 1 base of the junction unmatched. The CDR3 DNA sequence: TGTGCCAGCAGCTTAAGACTAGCGGAGCAGTTCTTC. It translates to CASSLRLAEQFF.